The 25 T cell receptor beta chains below all came from one sample that was sequenced in a study of human T cells and chemical hapten exposure. Using its own MiXCR run on the RACE reads, TCRdb lists one record per CDR3 protein. The data contain approximately 96,000 distinct CDR3 sequences, 9% to 9.5% of them singletons. The time point was: patch test 2, 6 weeks after DPC sensitization. Treatment in this sample: therapeutic diphenylcyclopropenone sensitization with weekly scalp DPC. This specimen was whole blood, taken in connection with sensitization to the hapten diphenylcyclopropenone (DPC). The receptor set was obtained from a woman aged 40 to 55 with alopecia areata. Some clones in this sample may be carry-over from other donors' samples.

This chain uses TRBV30 with TRBJ1-4; D remains unclear. The CDR3 is 14 amino acids. Per the germline V gene, CDR1 is GTSNPN and CDR2 is SVGIG (reference sequence). Trimming cost V 0 bases and J 3 bases, with 8 bases left between them. CDR3 in amino acids: CAWSVKGANEKLFF. CDR3 DNA sequence: TGTGCCTGGAGTGTGAAGGGAGCTAATGAAAAACTGTTTTTT.

The chain uses TRBV4-1 and TRBJ2-7, with 8 bases lining up with TRBD1. Trimming took 7 bases from V and 5 from J; bases not matched to a gene: 10. The CDR3 consists of 14 residues. The germline V gene has CDR1 MGHRA and CDR2 YSYEKL. CDR3 nucleotides: TGCGCCAGCAAACTGTCACAGGGGGAGAACGAGCAGTACTTC. Protein sequence: CASKLSQGENEQYF.

The CDR3 sequence is CASSLALSNRYNEQFF. In DNA form, the CDR3 reads TGTGCCAGCAGCTTAGCGCTTTCAAACCGCTACAATGAGCAGTTCTTC. J is TRBJ2-1 and V is TRBV7-2; the D is unclear. Germline V gene sequence: CDR1 SGHTA, CDR2 FQGNSA. V was clipped by 0 bases and J by 3 bases, with 12 bases between them. The CDR3 loop spans 16 amino acids.

This clonotype showed up just a few times. This chain joins TRBV3-1 and TRBJ2-5; 11 bases agree with TRBD2. Germline V lookup: CDR1 LGHDT, CDR2 YNNKEL (reference sequence). J lost 2 bases, V lost 3 bases, and 5 bases had no gene match. This CDR3 comprises 16 residues. The chain's CDR3 is CASSHTSGSIQETQYF. CDR3 nucleotides: TGTGCCAGCAGCCATACTAGCGGGAGCATTCAAGAGACCCAGTACTTC.

This clonotype was picked up a small number of times. V gene TRBV19 combines with J gene TRBJ1-5; 8 bases line up with TRBD1. This CDR3 is built from 17 residues. Germline V CDR1 and CDR2: LNHDA, SQIVND (reference sequence). J gave up 1 base and V 8 bases, and 13 bases lay outside the gene matches. Here the CDR3 reads CASEKGQGRVSNQPQHF. As DNA, the CDR3 is TGTGCCAGTGAGAAAGGACAGGGCAGGGTCAGCAATCAGCCCCAGCATTTT.

This clonotype was picked up one time. It may be a read error: a sequence one base away is much more abundant. This chain uses TRBV11-2 with TRBJ2-1, with 13 bases lining up with TRBD2. Germline lookup yields CDR1 SGHAT and CDR2 FQNNGV. V shed 8 bases, J shed 7 bases, and the junction held 5 bases outside the gene matches. The CDR3 has 14 amino acids. Written as DNA, the CDR3 is TGTGCCAGCTTTGGACTAGCGGGAGTGAATGAGCAGTTCTTC. Its translation is CASFGLAGVNEQFF.

J is TRBJ1-5 and V is TRBV28; D unclear. This CDR3 region has 15 residues. Trimming removed 3 bases at V and 0 bases at J, with 9 bases between. CDR1 MDHEN and CDR2 SYDVKM come from the germline V gene. The CDR3 bases are TGTGCCAGCAGTTTGCGGAGTTATAGCAATCAGCCCCAGCATTTT. Protein: CASSLRSYSNQPQHF. Variable domain in full (rest from reference TRBV28 and TRBJ1-5): DVKVTQSSRYLVKRTGEKVFLECVQDMDHENMFWYRQDPGLGLRLIYFSYDVKMKEKGDIPEGYSVSREKKERFSLILESASTNQTSMYLCASSLRSYSNQPQHFGDGTRLSIL.

This rearrangement joins TRBV9 to TRBJ2-7, with 10 positions matching TRBD2. Germline CDR1 is SGDLS and CDR2 is YYNGEE. This CDR3 contains 15 residues. V lost 7 bases and J lost 5; bases outside the gene matches: 12. The CDR3 sequence is CASARRGTSVHEQYF. The CDR3 coding sequence is TGTGCCAGCGCCCGGAGGGGGACTAGCGTCCACGAGCAGTACTTC.

The V call is TRBV29-1, the J call TRBJ2-2, with D possibly being TRBD1 (5 bases). Between the trimmed V and J ends, which lost 4 bases and 0 bases, there was a span of 9 bases. CDR3 length equals 14 residues. From germline, CDR1 is SQVTM and CDR2 ANQGSEA. The CDR3 sequence: CSVVRGSNTGELFF. CDR3 DNA sequence: TGCAGCGTTGTTAGGGGATCGAACACCGGGGAGCTGTTTTTT.

This clonotype was observed a few times. The V call is TRBV5-4, the J call TRBJ2-7; D gene unclear. Germline CDR1 and CDR2: SGHNT and YYREEE (reference sequence). The CDR3 has 14 residues. Trimming took 0 bases from V and 1 from J, leaving 8 bases between them. The CDR3 nucleotides are TGTGCCAGCAGCTTGGCCCTAAGTTCCTACGAGCAGTACTTC. It translates to CASSLALSSYEQYF. Using reference TRBV5-4 and TRBJ2-7 for the parts outside the CDR3, the full variable domain is ETGVTQSPTHLIKTRGQQVTLRCSSQSGHNTVSWYQQALGQGPQFIFQYYREEENGRGNFPPRFSGLQFPNYSSELNVNALELDDSALYLCASSLALSSYEQYFGPGTRLTVT.

This clonotype was seen ten or more times. The chain employs TRBV7-9 and TRBJ1-1; no firm D call. The CDR3 has 15 residues. The V gene lost 1 base and the J gene lost 4 bases, with 13 bases spanning the gap. Germline assignment: CDR1 SEHNR and CDR2 FQNEAQ (reference sequence). This CDR3 is CASSLENPRSTEAFF. CDR3 bases: TGTGCCAGCAGCTTAGAGAACCCCCGGAGCACTGAAGCTTTCTTT.

This clonotype has at least ten counts. The CDR3 region is CASSFSGQSYEQYF. In nucleotides, the CDR3 is TGTGCCAGCAGTTTCTCGGGACAGTCCTACGAGCAGTACTTC. The genes are TRBV12-3 or TRBV12-4 and TRBJ2-7; TRBD1 agrees at 7 bases. Trimming took 3 bases from V and 1 from J; bases not matched to a gene: 3. CDR3 length equals 14 residues.

The chain links TRBV28 to TRBJ1-2, with D uncertain. With 2 bases removed from V and 2 bases from J, the gap between germline ends came to 9 bases. Per germline, CDR1 MDHEN and CDR2 SYDVKM. The CDR3 length is 14 residues. For the CDR3, the DNA is TGTGCCAGCAGTTTAGTGGGTCTCAACTATGGCTACACCTTC. Its protein is CASSLVGLNYGYTF.

The sample holds a few counts of this clonotype. The rearrangement uses TRBV2 and TRBJ1-2; D remains ambiguous. This CDR3 is built from 12 residues. Germline CDR1 and CDR2: SNHLY and FYNNEI. Trimming removed 11 bases at V and 2 bases at J, with 12 bases between. CDR3 region: CAYWVLNYGYTF. CDR3 coding DNA: TGTGCCTATTGGGTCTTGAACTATGGCTACACCTTC.

This clonotype appeared a few times. V gene TRBV28 combines with J gene TRBJ2-7; D is undetermined. The germline V gene has CDR1 MDHEN and CDR2 SYDVKM. The CDR3 extends over 13 amino acids. Between the trimmed V and J ends, which lost 2 bases and 2 bases, there was a span of 7 bases. For the CDR3, the DNA is TGTGCCAGCAGTTTAGTAAGCCCCTACGAGCAGTACTTC. As protein: CASSLVSPYEQYF.

This clonotype was detected ten times or more. The chain links TRBV6-2 or TRBV6-3 to TRBJ2-1, with 7 nucleotides matching TRBD1. CDR1 is MNHEY, CDR2 SVGEGT, per germline. Trimming removed 6 bases from V and 8 bases from J; junction bases left unmatched: 13. This CDR3 contains 15 residues. CDR3 nucleotides: TGTGCCAGCAGCTCTCCTCCGACAGGGAAGGATGAGCAGTTCTTC. Translated: CASSSPPTGKDEQFF.

This clonotype was seen ten or more times. V is TRBV7-2 and J is TRBJ1-2; the match to TRBD1 covers 7 bases. The CDR3 is made up of 14 amino acids. CDR1 is SGHTA, CDR2 FQGNSA, per germline. V shed 0 bases and J 6 bases; nucleotides not matched to a gene: 4. The CDR3 bases are TGTGCCAGCAGCTTAGCTGGGACAGCCCATGGCTACACCTTC. Its translation is CASSLAGTAHGYTF.

This chain connects TRBV11-3 to TRBJ1-1; D perhaps matches TRBD1 (5 bases). The V gene's germline CDR1 is SGHNT and CDR2 YENEEA. This CDR3 comprises 13 residues. V was pared by 5 bases and J by 4 bases, with 11 bases between. CDR3 residues: CASSLTVSTEAFF. CDR3 DNA sequence: TGTGCCAGCAGCCTGACAGTTTCCACTGAAGCTTTCTTT. Full variable domain (missing parts from reference TRBV11-3 and TRBJ1-1): EAGVVQSPRYKIIEKKQPVAFWCNPISGHNTLYWYLQNLGQGPELLIRYENEEAVDDSQLPKDRFSAERLKGVDSTLKIQPAELGDSAVYLCASSLTVSTEAFFGQGTRLTVV.

This chain uses TRBV6-5 with TRBJ2-7, with 9 nucleotides matching TRBD1. Germline CDR1 is MNHEY and CDR2 is SVGAGI. The trim removed 0 bases at V and 2 bases at J, leaving 2 bases unmatched. The CDR3 spans 15 residues. The CDR3 sequence: CASSYSDRGTYEQYF. The CDR3 nucleotides read TGTGCCAGCAGTTACTCAGACAGGGGGACCTACGAGCAGTACTTC.

The chain is built from TRBV29-1 and TRBJ1-2; D is unclear. The CDR3 sequence is 11 residues long. The germline gives CDR1 SQVTM, CDR2 ANQGSEA. V dropped 7 bases and J dropped 4 bases, with 10 bases sitting between them. The CDR3 is CSAELFYGYTF. CDR3 in DNA: TGCAGCGCCGAATTATTCTATGGCTACACCTTC.

Ten or more counts support this clonotype. The chain uses TRBV4-2 and TRBJ2-1; tentatively, D is TRBD2 (6 bases). The CDR3 contains 16 residues. Per germline, CDR1 LGHNA and CDR2 YNFKEQ. V lost 1 base and J 8 bases, leaving 18 bases between the germline ends. CDR3 sequence: CASSQVASPGGDEQFF. The CDR3 DNA is TGTGCCAGCAGCCAAGTTGCTAGCCCCGGGGGTGATGAGCAGTTCTTC.

This clonotype was observed many times. The chain joins TRBV2 to TRBJ1-2; D unclear. Germline lookup yields CDR1 SNHLY and CDR2 FYNNEI. Deletions cut 3 bases from V and 0 bases from J, with 14 bases between. The CDR3 extends over 16 amino acids. CDR3 sequence (DNA): TGTGCCAGCAGTGACACGCCGGTCGTCTCTAACTATGGCTACACCTTC. Translating gives CASSDTPVVSNYGYTF.

This clonotype was counted only a few times. This chain uses TRBV7-2 with TRBJ2-1, with a weak D call TRBD2 (7 bases). Trimming left V 3 bases short and J 4 bases short, with 16 bases between. CDR3 size: 16 residues. Germline V gene sequence: CDR1 SGHTA, CDR2 FQGNSA. This chain's CDR3 is CASSLAGARLYNEQFF. CDR3 DNA: TGTGCCAGCAGCTTGGCGGGGGCCCGCCTTTACAATGAGCAGTTCTTC.

This clonotype was observed at least ten times. The chain carries TRBV5-1 and TRBJ2-5; 8 bases line up with TRBD1. The CDR3 loop spans 15 amino acids. Germline CDR1 reads SGHRS; CDR2 reads YFSETQ. With 3 bases clipped from V and 1 base from J, the junction kept 5 bases outside the gene matches. The CDR3: CASSSTGGSQETQYF. CDR3 nucleotides: TGCGCCAGCAGCTCTACAGGGGGAAGCCAAGAGACCCAGTACTTC.

The rearrangement uses TRBV6-5 and TRBJ1-1; 7 positions match TRBD1. The CDR3 has 13 residues. The V and J ends lost 7 bases and 9 bases, in that order; junction bases with no gene match: 11. The V gene's germline CDR1 is MNHEY and CDR2 SVGAGI. CDR3 sequence: CASTKGGTDQAFF. CDR3 coding DNA: TGTGCCAGCACTAAAGGTGGGACAGATCAAGCTTTCTTT.